The 10 T cell receptor beta chains below were found in one sample sequenced in a study of shared clonotypes between healthy human individuals. The protocol was immunoSEQ multiplex PCR, while the TCRdb copy is restricted to in-frame clones and leaves out a portion. The sample lists roughly 2,000,000 clones, about 95% occurring once. Naive CD8 isolation took CD45RO-negative cells positively selected for CCR7 and excluded terminally differentiated effector memory CD45RA+ cells. Material for sequencing was naive CD8+ T cells sorted from blood. These receptors all stem from a man between 18 and 35 years old in good health.

The chain carries TRBV11-3 and TRBJ2-2; 7 positions match TRBD2. Germline V gene data show CDR1 as SGHNT and CDR2 as YENEEA. Unmatched junction bases numbered 3, after V lost 1 base and J lost 4 bases. This CDR3 has 15 residues. CDR3 in amino acids: CASSLVRGSTGELFF. The CDR3 DNA sequence: TGTGCCAGCAGCTTAGTGCGGGGGAGCACCGGGGAGCTGTTTTTT. Based on the CDR3 plus reference TRBV11-3 and TRBJ2-2, the full variable domain is EAGVVQSPRYKIIEKKQPVAFWCNPISGHNTLYWYLQNLGQGPELLIRYENEEAVDDSQLPKDRFSAERLKGVDSTLKIQPAELGDSAVYLCASSLVRGSTGELFFGEGSRLTVL.

This chain joins TRBV5-6 and TRBJ2-2; no firm D call. V lost 0 bases, J lost 7 bases, and 10 bases lay in between. Germline CDR1 reads SGHDT; CDR2 reads YYEEEE. The CDR3 runs 14 residues. The CDR3 nucleotides are TGTGCCAGCAGCTTGGGAGCCTACGTCGGGGAGCTGTTTTTT. Its protein is CASSLGAYVGELFF.

The rearrangement joins TRBV13 to TRBJ2-7, with 7 bases fitting TRBD1. The CDR3 extends over 14 amino acids. Looked up from germline, CDR1 is PRHDT and CDR2 is FYEKMQ (reference sequence). V dropped 5 bases and J dropped 2; count of bases not matched to a gene: 6. The CDR3 region has the DNA TGTGCCAGCAGCGTAAGGGACAGACCCTACGAGCAGTACTTC. As protein: CASSVRDRPYEQYF.

V is TRBV7-8 and J is TRBJ2-3; possible D gene TRBD2, 5 bases. The V end was cut by 3 bases, the J end by 3 bases, with 7 bases between. Germline CDR1 and CDR2: SGHVS and FQNEAQ. This CDR3 is built from 13 residues. For the CDR3, the DNA is TGTGCCAGCAGCTTGTGGGAGACAGATACGCAGTATTTT. It yields the protein CASSLWETDTQYF.

The DNA for the CDR3 is TGTGCCAGCAGCTTCCAGACTAGCGGGAGCCCCTACGAGCAGTACTTC. It is translated as CASSFQTSGSPYEQYF. This rearrangement joins TRBV7-9 to TRBJ2-7, with 12 bases identical to TRBD2. The CDR3 totals 16 residues. Germline trimming cut 3 bases from V and 2 bases from J; bases unmatched to any gene: 5. Germline V gives CDR1 SEHNR, CDR2 FQNEAQ (reference sequence).

The gene calls are TRBV7-9 and TRBJ2-4; D is unresolved. Germline CDR1 SEHNR, CDR2 FQNEAQ (reference sequence). CDR3 length equals 16 residues. V lost 0 bases to trimming and J lost 1 base, with 10 bases between them. CDR3 in amino acids: CASSLATLSAKNIQYF. CDR3 bases: TGTGCCAGCAGCTTAGCGACACTCTCGGCCAAAAACATTCAGTACTTC.

This sequence joins TRBV28 and TRBJ2-7; 8 positions match TRBD1. Trimming took 3 bases from V and 10 from J; bases not matched to a gene: 14. Germline V gene data show CDR1 as MDHEN and CDR2 as SYDVKM. The CDR3 is made up of 15 amino acids. CDR3 nucleotide sequence: TGTGCCAGCAGTTTTAAGGACAGGGCTCCCCTCTCTCAGTACTTC. Its translation is CASSFKDRAPLSQYF.

The chain employs TRBV4-3 and TRBJ2-1; 8 positions agree with TRBD2. V dropped 4 bases and J dropped 6; count of bases not matched to a gene: 14. CDR3 length: 17 residues. CDR1 and CDR2 from the germline V gene are LGHNA and YSLEER. Here the CDR3 reads CASSRPRAGVSSNEQFF. DNA for the CDR3: TGCGCCAGCAGCCGACCCAGAGCGGGAGTAAGCTCCAATGAGCAGTTCTTC.

J is TRBJ1-2 and V is TRBV9; 8 nucleotides agree with TRBD1. There are 17 residues in the CDR3. The V segment lost 1 base and the J segment 3 bases; nucleotides outside the gene matches: 11. Germline CDR1 is SGDLS and CDR2 is YYNGEE. The CDR3 protein is CASSVSRTGIDDYGYTF. As DNA, the CDR3 is TGTGCCAGCAGCGTATCCCGGACAGGGATTGATGACTATGGCTACACCTTC.

CDR3 sequence: CASSSGQGAVDTQYF. CDR3 nucleotides: TGTGCCAGCAGCTCGGGACAGGGGGCGGTAGATACGCAGTATTTT. This chain uses TRBV13 with TRBJ2-3; the match to TRBD1 covers 12 bases. CDR3 length: 15 residues. Germline V gene sequence: CDR1 PRHDT, CDR2 FYEKMQ (reference sequence). V lost 4 bases, J lost 5 bases, and 4 bases stayed unmatched.